The 23 T cell receptor beta chains presented below share a single source sample, sequenced in a study of blood T cells in healthy people across ages. Next came a second PCR, run for about 6 to 11 cycles, which used a sample-barcoded 5' primer along with a J-beta primer mix. TCRdb redid the calling of the 5' RACE reads with MiXCR, one entry per CDR3 protein. Of 800,000 to 950,000 distinct CDR3 sequences in the sample, 25% to 30% were seen once. This sample also appeared in a second study, on T cells of mothers and their children.

The sequenced sample consisted of blood. Source of these receptors: a woman between 40 and 50 years old in good health.

The chain employs TRBV4-3 and TRBJ1-1; 10 positions match TRBD1. With 5 bases clipped from V and 0 bases from J, the junction kept 12 bases outside the gene matches. The CDR3 totals 18 residues. In germline, CDR1 is LGHNA, CDR2 YSLEER. The CDR3 sequence: CASSASPGQGLVNTEAFF. The CDR3 DNA reads as TGCGCCAGCAGCGCCTCCCCGGGACAGGGGCTCGTGAACACTGAAGCTTTCTTT.

This clonotype has only a few counts. The chain couples TRBV20-1 to TRBJ1-4; the D is unclear. Germline CDR1 and CDR2: DFQATT and SNEGSKA (reference sequence). Deletions cut 0 bases from V and 2 bases from J, with 10 bases between. This CDR3 comprises 15 residues. CDR3 DNA: TGCAGTGCTAGAGACGCAGGTTCCACTAATGAAAAACTGTTTTTT. Amino acid sequence: CSARDAGSTNEKLFF.

This clonotype appeared a single time. The chain joins TRBV5-2 to TRBJ1-1. TRBV5-2 is a documented pseudogene. CDR3 length: 13 amino acids. CDR3 DNA: TGTGCCAGCAACAACGGGAGGAACACTGAAGCTTTCTTT. Protein product: CASNNGRNTEAFF.

The J gene is TRBJ2-1, the V gene TRBV6-6; D might be TRBD2 (6 bases). Germline assignment: CDR1 MNHNY and CDR2 SVGAGI (reference sequence). The CDR3 runs 16 residues. V was cut by 9 bases and J by 0 bases, with 18 bases left in between. CDR3 bases: TGTGCCAGTGTACCCGGGACTGCGGTCTCCTACAATGAGCAGTTCTTC. Translating it yields CASVPGTAVSYNEQFF.

This clonotype appeared a few times. DNA of the CDR3: TGCGCCAGCAGCTTGGCCTGGTATACCATCGGGGACTCTGGGGCCAACGTCCTGACTTTC. This sequence encodes CASSLAWYTIGDSGANVLTF. V and J are TRBV5-1 and TRBJ2-6, with D tentatively TRBD2 (5 bases). Germline V lookup: CDR1 SGHRS, CDR2 YFSETQ. The CDR3 extends over 20 amino acids. V lost 0 bases to trimming and J lost 0 bases, with 19 bases between them.

The genes are TRBV28 and TRBJ2-1; 8 bases are a match to TRBD1. From germline, CDR1 is MDHEN and CDR2 SYDVKM. V was clipped by 5 bases and J by 10 bases; unmatched bases: 10. The CDR3 contains 14 residues. CDR3 protein: CASSPAGQGKEQFF. As DNA, the CDR3 is TGTGCCAGCAGTCCGGCAGGACAGGGTAAGGAGCAGTTCTTC. The variable domain in full, with the rest retrieved from reference TRBV28 and TRBJ2-1, is DVKVTQSSRYLVKRTGEKVFLECVQDMDHENMFWYRQDPGLGLRLIYFSYDVKMKEKGDIPEGYSVSREKKERFSLILESASTNQTSMYLCASSPAGQGKEQFFGPGTRLTVL.

V is TRBV3-1 and J is TRBJ1-1, with D unclear. The germline V gene encodes CDR1 LGHDT and CDR2 YNNKEL (reference sequence). V was trimmed by 6 bases and J by 1 base, leaving 9 bases between them. The CDR3 has 13 residues. The CDR3 sequence is CASSGIPNTEAFF. CDR3 nucleotide sequence: TGTGCCAGCAGTGGGATCCCGAACACTGAAGCTTTCTTT.

This chain links TRBV20-1 with TRBJ1-1; 7 bases match TRBD1. The CDR3 covers 14 residues. Germline-derived CDR1 and CDR2 are DFQATT and SNEGSKA (reference sequence). Trimming cost V 6 bases and J 1 base; bases outside gene matches: 8. The CDR3 is CSASEDRRNTEAFF. DNA for the CDR3: TGCAGTGCCAGCGAGGACAGGAGGAACACTGAAGCTTTCTTT.

Many counts were recorded for this clonotype. This CDR3 is CASTTGEGGTQYF. CDR3 sequence (DNA): TGTGCCAGCACCACCGGGGAGGGAGGTACGCAGTATTTT. V gene TRBV11-1 combines with J gene TRBJ2-3, with 7 bases aligning to TRBD2. The germline CDR1 and CDR2 sequences are SGHAT and FQDESV (reference sequence). Trimming took 7 bases from V and 8 from J; bases not matched to a gene: 9. The CDR3 extends over 13 amino acids. The complete variable domain, with remaining parts taken from reference TRBV11-1 and TRBJ2-3, reads EAEVAQSPRYKITEKSQAVAFWCDPISGHATLYWYRQILGQGPELLVQFQDESVVDDSQLPKDRFSAERLKGVDSTLKIQPAELGDSAMYLCASTTGEGGTQYFGPGTRLTVL.

On this clonotype itself: Being one base from a much bigger clone, this may be a read error. The chain uses TRBV10-3 and TRBJ2-1; no firm D call. CDR1 ENHRY and CDR2 SYGVKD come from the germline V gene. This CDR3 spans 13 amino acids. The CDR3 region has the DNA TGTGCCATCAGGGAGTCCGTAGCATATGAGCAGTTCTTC. This gives the protein CAIRESVAYEQFF.

The chain couples TRBV28 to TRBJ2-3, with a weak D call TRBD2 (5 bases). The CDR3 covers 14 residues. The germline V gene encodes CDR1 MDHEN and CDR2 SYDVKM. The V gene lost 3 bases and the J gene lost 2 bases, with 9 bases spanning the gap. In DNA, the CDR3 is TGTGCCAGCAGTTTGGACGGGATCACAGATACGCAGTATTTT. Translation gives CASSLDGITDTQYF.

This clonotype showed up many times. The V and J genes are TRBV12-3 or TRBV12-4 and TRBJ2-7; 7 nucleotides line up with TRBD1. The CDR3 is 13 amino acids. The V gene end was trimmed by 6 bases and the J gene end by 10 bases; junction bases not matched to a gene: 12. The CDR3 spells CASRLPGQTLQYF. DNA for the CDR3: TGTGCCAGCAGGTTACCGGGACAGACATTACAGTACTTC.

This clonotype was counted a few times. The chain uses TRBV27 and TRBJ1-5, with 10 bases identical to TRBD1. CDR1 and CDR2 (germline): MNHEY, SMNVEV (reference sequence). CDR3 length equals 15 residues. The ends lost 2 bases at V and 6 bases at J; junction bases unmatched: 4. CDR3: CASSLGTGVGQPQHF. CDR3 sequence (DNA): TGTGCCAGCAGTTTAGGGACAGGGGTTGGTCAGCCCCAGCATTTT.

This clonotype was detected ten times or more. The CDR3 nucleotides read TGTGCCAGCAGGGCAGGTCGGGTTGGTTCACCCCTCCACTTT. Translated, it gives CASRAGRVGSPLHF. V and J are TRBV7-2 and TRBJ1-6, with D hard to call. The CDR3 contains 14 residues. V was clipped by 6 bases and J by 9 bases, with 15 bases between them. Germline values: CDR1 SGHTA, CDR2 FQGNSA.

The sample holds many counts of this clonotype. The chain has TRBV20-1 and TRBJ2-7, with D possibly matching TRBD1 (6 bases). The CDR3 runs 12 residues. The germline gives CDR1 DFQATT, CDR2 SNEGSKA (reference sequence). The V end lost 6 bases, the J end lost 5 bases, and 14 bases lay between the germline ends. The CDR3 DNA sequence: TGCAGTGCCACAGACAGGAGCCACGAGCAGTACTTC. Its translation is CSATDRSHEQYF.

This clonotype was detected many times. DNA of the CDR3: TGCGCCAGCAGCCAAACCACGGCTAACTATGGCTACACCTTC. This codes for CASSQTTANYGYTF. The chain recombines TRBV4-3 with TRBJ1-2; no reliable D call. CDR3 length equals 14 residues. The V and J ends lost 2 bases and 0 bases respectively, with 7 bases between them. Germline V lookup: CDR1 LGHNA, CDR2 YSLEER.

This clonotype was picked up many times. CDR3 coding DNA: TGTGCCAGCAGTTTTCCAGGGAACTATGGCTACACCTTC. It is translated as CASSFPGNYGYTF. V gene TRBV12-3 or TRBV12-4 combines with J gene TRBJ1-2; possibly TRBD1 for D (5 bases). Trimming removed 3 bases at V and 2 bases at J, with 7 bases between. The CDR3 extends over 13 amino acids.

The sample holds many counts of this clonotype. The J gene is TRBJ2-3, the V gene TRBV29-1, with D possibly matching TRBD2 (6 bases). V lost 1 base and J lost 10, with 9 bases in between. This CDR3 contains 11 residues. Per germline, CDR1 SQVTM and CDR2 ANQGSEA. The CDR3 loop is CSVEVGGSQYF. CDR3 sequence (DNA): TGCAGCGTTGAAGTGGGGGGTTCGCAGTATTTT.

This clonotype was seen only a few times. CDR3 residues: CASSFLGARYNEQFF. The CDR3 DNA reads as TGTGCCAGCAGTTTTTTGGGGGCGCGGTACAATGAGCAGTTCTTC. The gene calls are TRBV28 and TRBJ2-1, with a possible D match to TRBD1 (6 bases). This CDR3 is built from 15 residues. The germline CDR1 and CDR2 sequences are MDHEN and SYDVKM. The V end was cut by 3 bases, the J end by 4 bases, with 13 bases between.

The chain carries TRBV3-1 and TRBJ2-1; D is undetermined. The CDR3 runs 15 residues. Germline assignment: CDR1 LGHDT and CDR2 YNNKEL (reference sequence). V was clipped by 2 bases and J by 1 base, with 9 bases between them. The CDR3 DNA sequence: TGTGCCAGCAGCCAAACAGTAGGGTCCTACAATGAGCAGTTCTTC. Amino acids: CASSQTVGSYNEQFF.

J is TRBJ1-1 and V is TRBV5-8; the D is unclear. In germline, CDR1 is SGHTS, CDR2 YDEGEE. V shed 4 bases and J shed 8 bases, with 12 bases lying between them. This CDR3 has 12 amino acids. The CDR3 region is CASSGDGGEAFF. CDR3 in DNA: TGTGCCAGCAGCGGGGATGGCGGGGAAGCTTTCTTT.

This clonotype was detected only a few times. The chain joins TRBV5-5 to TRBJ1-6, with 7 bases lining up with TRBD1. Germline-derived CDR1 and CDR2 are SGHKS and YYEKEE (reference sequence). The CDR3 loop spans 16 amino acids. Trimming took 7 bases from V and 5 from J; bases not matched to a gene: 12. The CDR3 DNA follows: TGTGCCAGCCTTTTCGACAGGGAGAGAGATAATTCACCCCTCCACTTT. It translates to CASLFDRERDNSPLHF. Variable domain in full (rest from reference TRBV5-5 and TRBJ1-6): DAGVTQSPTHLIKTRGQQVTLRCSPISGHKSVSWYQQVLGQGPQFIFQYYEKEERGRGNFPDRFSARQFPNYSSELNVNALLLGDSALYLCASLFDRERDNSPLHFGNGTRLTVT.

The chain recombines TRBV12-3 or TRBV12-4 with TRBJ1-1; D might be TRBD1 (5 bases). The CDR3 runs to 15 residues. V was cut by 5 bases and J by 0 bases, with 13 bases left in between. The CDR3, as DNA: TGTGCCAGCAGTCCTACGACAGCTATGAACACTGAAGCTTTCTTT. Protein product: CASSPTTAMNTEAFF.